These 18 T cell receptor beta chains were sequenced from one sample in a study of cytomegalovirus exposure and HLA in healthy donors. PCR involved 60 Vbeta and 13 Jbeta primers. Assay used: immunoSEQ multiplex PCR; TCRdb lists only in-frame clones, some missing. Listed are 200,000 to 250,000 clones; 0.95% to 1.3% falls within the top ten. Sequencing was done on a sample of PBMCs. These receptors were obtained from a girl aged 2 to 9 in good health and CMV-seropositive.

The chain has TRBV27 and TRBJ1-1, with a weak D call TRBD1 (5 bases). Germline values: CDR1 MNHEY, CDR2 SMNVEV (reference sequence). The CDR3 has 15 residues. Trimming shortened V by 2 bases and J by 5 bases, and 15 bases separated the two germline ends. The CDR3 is CASSLGYGGGTEAFF. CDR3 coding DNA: TGTGCCAGCAGTTTAGGGTACGGGGGAGGGACTGAAGCTTTCTTT.

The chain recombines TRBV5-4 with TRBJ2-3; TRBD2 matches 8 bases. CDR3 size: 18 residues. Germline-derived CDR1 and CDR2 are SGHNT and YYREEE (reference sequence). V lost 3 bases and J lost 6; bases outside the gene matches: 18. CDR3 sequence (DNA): TGTGCCAGCAGCTCGGGGGTAGCGAAACGGGAGGGCCCGGATACGCAGTATTTT. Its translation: CASSSGVAKREGPDTQYF.

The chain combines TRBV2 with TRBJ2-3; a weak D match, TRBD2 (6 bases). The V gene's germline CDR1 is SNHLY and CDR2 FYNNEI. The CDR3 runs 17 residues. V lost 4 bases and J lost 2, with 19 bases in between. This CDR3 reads CASSVGWDGTDTDTQYF. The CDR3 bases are TGTGCCAGCAGTGTTGGGTGGGACGGGACTGACACAGATACGCAGTATTTT.

The CDR3 protein is CASSLVGREWDTQYF. As DNA, the CDR3 is TGTGCCAGCAGCTTAGTTGGTAGGGAGTGGGATACGCAGTATTTT. The chain combines TRBV7-9 with TRBJ2-3; perhaps TRBD2 as D (5 bases). The germline CDR1 and CDR2 sequences are SEHNR and FQNEAQ (reference sequence). V lost 1 base, J lost 6 bases, and 14 bases lay in between. The CDR3 extends over 15 amino acids.

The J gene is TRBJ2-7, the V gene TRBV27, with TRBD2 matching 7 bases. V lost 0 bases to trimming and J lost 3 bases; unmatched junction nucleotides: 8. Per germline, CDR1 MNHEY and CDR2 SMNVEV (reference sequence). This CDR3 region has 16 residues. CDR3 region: CASSLSVGTKFYEQYF. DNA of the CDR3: TGTGCCAGCAGTTTATCGGTCGGGACTAAATTCTACGAGCAGTACTTC.

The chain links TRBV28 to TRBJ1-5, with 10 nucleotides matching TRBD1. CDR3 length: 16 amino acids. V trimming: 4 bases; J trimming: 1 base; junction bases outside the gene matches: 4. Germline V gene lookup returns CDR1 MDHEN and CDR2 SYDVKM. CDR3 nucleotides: TGTGCCAGCAGTTCGACAGGGGGCCAGAGCAATCAGCCCCAGCATTTT. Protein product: CASSSTGGQSNQPQHF.

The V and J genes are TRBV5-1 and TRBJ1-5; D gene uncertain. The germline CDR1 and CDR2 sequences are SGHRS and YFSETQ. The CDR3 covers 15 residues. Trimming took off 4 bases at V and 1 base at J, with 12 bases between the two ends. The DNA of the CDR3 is TGCGCCAGCAGCGTGTCGGGAGGGAGCAATCAGCCCCAGCATTTT. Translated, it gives CASSVSGGSNQPQHF. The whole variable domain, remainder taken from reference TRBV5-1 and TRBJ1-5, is KAGVTQTPRYLIKTRGQQVTLSCSPISGHRSVSWYQQTPGQGLQFLFEYFSETQRNKGNFPGRFSGRQFSNSRSEMNVSTLELGDSALYLCASSVSGGSNQPQHFGDGTRLSIL.

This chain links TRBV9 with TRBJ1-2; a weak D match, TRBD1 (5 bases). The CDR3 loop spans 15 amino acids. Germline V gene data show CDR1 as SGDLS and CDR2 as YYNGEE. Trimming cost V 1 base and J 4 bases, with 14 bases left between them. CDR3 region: CASSVSPTASYGYTF. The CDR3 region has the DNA TGTGCCAGCAGCGTAAGTCCGACAGCTAGCTATGGCTACACCTTC.

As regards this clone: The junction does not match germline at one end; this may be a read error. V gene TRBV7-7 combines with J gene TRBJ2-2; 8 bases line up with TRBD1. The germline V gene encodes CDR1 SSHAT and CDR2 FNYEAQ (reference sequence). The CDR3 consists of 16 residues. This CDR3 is CASSSQGALNTGELFF. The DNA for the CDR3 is TGTGCTAGCAGCTCCCAGGGGGCTCTGAACACCGGGGAGCTGTTTTTT. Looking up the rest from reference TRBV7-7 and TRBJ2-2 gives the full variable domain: GAGVSQSPRYKVTKRGQDVTLRCDPISSHATLYWYQQALGQGPEFLTYFNYEAQPDKSGLPSDRFSAERPEGSISTLTIQRTEQRDSAMYRCASSSQGALNTGELFFGEGSRLTVL.

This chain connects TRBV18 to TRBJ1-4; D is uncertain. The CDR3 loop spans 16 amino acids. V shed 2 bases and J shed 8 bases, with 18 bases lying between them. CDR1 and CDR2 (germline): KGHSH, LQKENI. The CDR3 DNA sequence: TGTGCCAGCTCACCAGTGCCCCTTACTATTGAAGAAAAACTGTTTTTT. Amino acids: CASSPVPLTIEEKLFF.

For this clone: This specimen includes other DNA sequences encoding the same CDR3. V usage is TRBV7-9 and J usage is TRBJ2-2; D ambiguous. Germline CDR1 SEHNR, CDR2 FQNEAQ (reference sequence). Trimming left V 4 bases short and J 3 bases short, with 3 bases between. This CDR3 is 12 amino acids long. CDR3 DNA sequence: TGTGCCAGCAGCTCCTACACCGGGGAGCTGTTTTTT. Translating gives CASSSYTGELFF. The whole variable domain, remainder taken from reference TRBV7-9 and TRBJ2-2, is DTGVSQNPRHKITKRGQNVTFRCDPISEHNRLYWYRQTLGQGPEFLTYFQNEAQLEKSRLLSDRFSAERPKGSFSTLEIQRTEQGDSAMYLCASSSYTGELFFGEGSRLTVL.

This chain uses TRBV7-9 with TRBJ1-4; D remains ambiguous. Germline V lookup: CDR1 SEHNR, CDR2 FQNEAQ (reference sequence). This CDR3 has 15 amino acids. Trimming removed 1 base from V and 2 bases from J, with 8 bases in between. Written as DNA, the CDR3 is TGTGCCAGCAGCTTAGATGGGCAGACTAATGAAAAACTGTTTTTT. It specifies CASSLDGQTNEKLFF.

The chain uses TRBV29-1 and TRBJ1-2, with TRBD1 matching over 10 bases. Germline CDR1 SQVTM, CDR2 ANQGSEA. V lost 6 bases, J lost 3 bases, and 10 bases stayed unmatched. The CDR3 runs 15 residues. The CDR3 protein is CSVPTGTGADYGYTF. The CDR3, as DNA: TGCAGCGTCCCAACCGGGACAGGGGCGGACTATGGCTACACCTTC.

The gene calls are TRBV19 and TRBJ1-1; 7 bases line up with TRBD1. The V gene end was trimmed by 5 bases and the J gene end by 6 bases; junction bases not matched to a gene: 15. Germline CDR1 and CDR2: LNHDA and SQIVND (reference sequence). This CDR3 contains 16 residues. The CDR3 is CASSAQLGDRAPEAFF. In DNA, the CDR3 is TGTGCCAGTAGTGCCCAATTGGGCGACAGGGCCCCTGAAGCTTTCTTT.

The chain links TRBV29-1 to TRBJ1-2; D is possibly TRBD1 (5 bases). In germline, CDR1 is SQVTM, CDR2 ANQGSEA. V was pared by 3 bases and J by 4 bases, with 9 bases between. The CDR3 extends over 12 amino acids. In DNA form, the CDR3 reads TGCAGCGTTGAGACAGTTATCTATGGCTACACCTTC. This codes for CSVETVIYGYTF.

In DNA form, the CDR3 reads TGTGCCAGCAGCTTAGCGCCGGGACTAGAACTCACAGATACGCAGTATTTT. The encoded protein is CASSLAPGLELTDTQYF. V usage is TRBV7-9 and J usage is TRBJ2-3, with 8 bases matching TRBD2. The CDR3 runs 17 residues. V lost 0 bases to trimming and J lost 2 bases; unmatched junction nucleotides: 7. Germline assignment: CDR1 SEHNR and CDR2 FQNEAQ (reference sequence).

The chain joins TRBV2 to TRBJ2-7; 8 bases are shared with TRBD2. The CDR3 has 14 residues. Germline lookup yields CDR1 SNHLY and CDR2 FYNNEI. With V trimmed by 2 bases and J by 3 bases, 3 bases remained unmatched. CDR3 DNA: TGTGCCAGCAGTGAAAGCGGGAGTGGCTACGAGCAGTACTTC. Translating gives CASSESGSGYEQYF.

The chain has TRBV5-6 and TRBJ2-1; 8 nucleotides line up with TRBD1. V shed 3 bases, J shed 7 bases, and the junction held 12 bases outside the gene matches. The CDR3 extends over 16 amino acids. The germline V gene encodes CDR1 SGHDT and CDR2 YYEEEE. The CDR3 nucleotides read TGTGCCAGCAGCTCTTCGTTTCAGGGGGCTAGAAATGAGCAGTTCTTC. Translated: CASSSSFQGARNEQFF.